This entry features one T cell receptor beta chain sequence. This sample is drawn from a study of blood T cell repertoires in COVID-19. Using immunoSEQ multiplex PCR, the repertoire was profiled, and TCRdb retains in-frame clones only, with some absent. Of tens of thousands of clones listed, about 87% are singletons. V lost 1 base, J lost 2 bases, and 8 bases lay in between. Germline values: CDR1 MNHEY, CDR2 SVGEGT. The CDR3 runs to 14 residues. The sample comprised peripheral blood. The TCR comes from a woman aged 45-65 years with acute or convalescent COVID-19. This chain connects TRBV6-2 or TRBV6-3 to TRBJ2-5, with D unresolved. The chain's CDR3 is CASSYLRPQETQYF. DNA of the CDR3: TGTGCCAGCAGTTACTTGCGGCCACAAGAGACCCAGTACTTC.